The 15 T cell receptor beta chains given below trace back to one sample, sequenced in a study of patients and donors after allogeneic stem cell transplantation. TCRdb recomputed calls from the RT-PCR reads with MiXCR, one row per CDR3 protein. The sample carries 150,000 to 250,000 distinct CDR3 sequences, around 41% recorded once. The sample taken for sequencing was blood, either unsorted or a sorted T cell fraction (not recorded which). The receptors stem from a human donor who was either an allogeneic HSCT recipient or a stem cell or donor lymphocyte infusion donor (not recorded which). It is not recorded whose cells these are; they may come from a transplant donor.

The rearrangement uses TRBV6-2 or TRBV6-3 and TRBJ1-5; D is undetermined. The CDR3 covers 16 residues. Germline V lookup: CDR1 MNHEY, CDR2 SVGEGT. Deletions cut 4 bases from V and 9 bases from J, with 22 bases between. The CDR3 region is CASSSSYSSTTRPQHF. CDR3 in DNA: TGTGCCAGCAGTTCCTCTTACAGCTCCACCACCCGGCCCCAGCATTTT.

The V and J genes are TRBV14 and TRBJ2-1; 9 bases align to TRBD1. V shed 0 bases, J shed 4 bases, and the junction held 4 bases outside the gene matches. The CDR3 sequence is 16 residues long. Germline V gives CDR1 SGHDN, CDR2 FVKESK. CDR3 region: CASSQETDRGYNEQFF. CDR3 sequence (DNA): TGTGCCAGCAGCCAAGAGACGGACAGGGGTTACAATGAGCAGTTCTTC. Based on the CDR3 plus reference TRBV14 and TRBJ2-1, the full variable domain is EAGVTQFPSHSVIEKGQTVTLRCDPISGHDNLYWYRRVMGKEIKFLLHFVKESKQDESGMPNNRFLAERTGGTYSTLKVQPAELEDSGVYFCASSQETDRGYNEQFFGPGTRLTVL.

Ten or more counts support this clonotype. The chain recombines TRBV7-2 with TRBJ1-5; D is possibly TRBD1 (5 bases). Trimming shortened V by 0 bases and J by 3 bases, and 9 bases separated the two germline ends. The length of the CDR3 is 15 residues. Looked up from germline, CDR1 is SGHTA and CDR2 is FQGNSA. CDR3 residues: CASSLAWGTNQPQHF. The CDR3, as DNA: TGTGCCAGCAGCTTAGCGTGGGGGACCAATCAGCCCCAGCATTTT.

This clonotype was observed a handful of times. The chain employs TRBV2 and TRBJ2-1; 7 bases agree with TRBD2. Trimming at V came to 8 bases and at J to 5 bases, leaving 12 bases not matched to a gene. This CDR3 has 15 residues. Germline values: CDR1 SNHLY, CDR2 FYNNEI. The DNA of the CDR3 is TGTGCCAGCGGGACGACTAGCTCCCCCCACAATGAGCAGTTCTTC. It codes for CASGTTSSPHNEQFF.

The V call is TRBV29-1, the J call TRBJ1-4; D is possibly TRBD1 (6 bases). Trimming cost V 6 bases and J 0 bases, with 17 bases left between them. This CDR3 comprises 16 residues. The V gene's germline CDR1 is SQVTM and CDR2 ANQGSEA. CDR3 region: CSVSGTRDTTNEKLFF. CDR3 DNA sequence: TGCAGCGTCTCCGGGACAAGGGACACAACTAATGAAAAACTGTTTTTT.

This chain links TRBV3-1 with TRBJ2-7, with D perhaps TRBD1 (6 bases). Germline CDR1 LGHDT, CDR2 YNNKEL (reference sequence). CDR3 length: 13 residues. V was shortened by 3 bases and J by 4 bases, with 10 bases between the two germline ends. This CDR3 reads CASSQGQLYEQYF. The CDR3 DNA is TGTGCCAGCAGCCAGGGACAACTATACGAGCAGTACTTC.

The chain uses TRBV6-2 or TRBV6-3 and TRBJ1-5, with D hard to call. The CDR3 extends over 13 amino acids. V was clipped by 5 bases and J by 2 bases, with 7 bases between them. The V gene's germline CDR1 is MNHEY and CDR2 SVGEGT. The CDR3 region is CASSPPGNQPQHF. The CDR3 DNA is TGTGCCAGCAGTCCCCCGGGCAATCAGCCCCAGCATTTT.

This clonotype was found a few times. The rearrangement links TRBV15 to TRBJ2-7; 8 bases are a match to TRBD1. J was trimmed by 6 bases and V by 0 bases; bases with no gene match: 7. CDR1 LNHNV and CDR2 YYDKDF come from the germline V gene (reference sequence). This CDR3 region has 15 residues. The CDR3 coding sequence is TGTGCCACCAGCAGAGATCCCACAGGGGGGAGCGAGCAGTACTTC. The encoded protein is CATSRDPTGGSEQYF. Together with reference TRBV15 and TRBJ2-7, the CDR3 gives the full variable domain: DAMVIQNPRYQVTQFGKPVTLSCSQTLNHNVMYWYQQKSSQAPKLLFHYYDKDFNNEADTPDNFQSRRPNTSFCFLDIRSPGLGDTAMYLCATSRDPTGGSEQYFGPGTRLTVT.

The chain joins TRBV25-1 to TRBJ2-1; 8 nucleotides match TRBD2. V shed 6 bases and J 3 bases; nucleotides not matched to a gene: 13. CDR1 and CDR2 from the germline V gene are MGHDK and SYGVNS. The CDR3 spans 17 residues. CDR3 sequence (DNA): TGTGCCAGCAGGCCGGGAACCGGGACTAGAGGCTACAATGAGCAGTTCTTC. Protein: CASRPGTGTRGYNEQFF.

The chain couples TRBV4-3 to TRBJ2-2; D perhaps matches TRBD1 (6 bases). The CDR3 is 16 amino acids. Per germline, CDR1 LGHNA and CDR2 YSLEER. V was cut by 0 bases and J by 0 bases, with 8 bases left in between. The CDR3: CASSQDWTANTGELFF. Written as DNA, the CDR3 is TGCGCCAGCAGCCAAGATTGGACAGCGAACACCGGGGAGCTGTTTTTT.

V is TRBV7-2 and J is TRBJ2-5, with a tentative D call TRBD2 (6 bases). The CDR3 consists of 14 residues. Per germline, CDR1 SGHTA and CDR2 FQGNSA. V was pared by 3 bases and J by 5 bases, with 13 bases between. The CDR3 spells CASSFREEWETQYF. DNA for the CDR3: TGTGCCAGCAGCTTCAGGGAGGAGTGGGAGACCCAGTACTTC.

This clonotype was observed a few times. The gene calls are TRBV29-1 and TRBJ1-1, with a tentative D call TRBD1 (5 bases). This CDR3 has 14 residues. V dropped 4 bases and J dropped 0 bases, with 12 bases sitting between them. From germline, CDR1 is SQVTM and CDR2 ANQGSEA. CDR3 residues: CSVARGTVNTEAFF. The CDR3 nucleotides are TGCAGCGTTGCAAGAGGGACGGTGAACACTGAAGCTTTCTTT.

The chain has TRBV29-1 and TRBJ2-3; tentative D call: TRBD1 (6 bases). V gave up 2 bases and J gave up 1 base, with 7 bases separating them. Looked up from germline, CDR1 is SQVTM and CDR2 is ANQGSEA. The CDR3 sequence is 13 residues long. CDR3 in amino acids: CSVETGRTDTQYF. CDR3 DNA: TGCAGCGTTGAAACAGGGCGCACAGATACGCAGTATTTT.

There are a few counts of this clonotype. This sequence joins TRBV29-1 and TRBJ1-1; 7 bases align to TRBD1. Germline CDR1 reads SQVTM; CDR2 reads ANQGSEA. V lost 6 bases, J lost 7 bases, and 2 bases stayed unmatched. The CDR3 has 10 amino acids. The DNA for the CDR3 is TGCAGCGTGGGACAGCTTGAAGCTTTCTTT. As protein: CSVGQLEAFF.

V gene TRBV6-6 combines with J gene TRBJ1-1, with D uncertain. Trimming stripped 10 bases from V and 4 bases from J, with 16 bases between. Per the germline V gene, CDR1 is MNHNY and CDR2 is SVGAGI (reference sequence). This CDR3 contains 13 residues. DNA of the CDR3: TGTGCCACCCGCGACTCCAGTGGCACTGAAGCTTTCTTT. Protein product: CATRDSSGTEAFF.